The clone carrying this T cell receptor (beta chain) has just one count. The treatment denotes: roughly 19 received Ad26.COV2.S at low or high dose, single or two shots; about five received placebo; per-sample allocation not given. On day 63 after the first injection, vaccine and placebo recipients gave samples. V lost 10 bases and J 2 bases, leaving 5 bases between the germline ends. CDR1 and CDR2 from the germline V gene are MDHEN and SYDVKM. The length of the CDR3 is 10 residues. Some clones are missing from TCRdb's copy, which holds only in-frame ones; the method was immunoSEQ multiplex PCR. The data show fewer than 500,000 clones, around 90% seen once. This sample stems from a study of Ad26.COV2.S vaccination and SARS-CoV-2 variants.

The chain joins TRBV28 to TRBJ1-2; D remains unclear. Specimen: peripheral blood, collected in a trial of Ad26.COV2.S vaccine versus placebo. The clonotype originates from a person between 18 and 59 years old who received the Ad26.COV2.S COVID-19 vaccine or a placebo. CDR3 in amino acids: CATLNYGYTF. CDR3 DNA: TGTGCCACCTTAAACTATGGCTACACCTTC.